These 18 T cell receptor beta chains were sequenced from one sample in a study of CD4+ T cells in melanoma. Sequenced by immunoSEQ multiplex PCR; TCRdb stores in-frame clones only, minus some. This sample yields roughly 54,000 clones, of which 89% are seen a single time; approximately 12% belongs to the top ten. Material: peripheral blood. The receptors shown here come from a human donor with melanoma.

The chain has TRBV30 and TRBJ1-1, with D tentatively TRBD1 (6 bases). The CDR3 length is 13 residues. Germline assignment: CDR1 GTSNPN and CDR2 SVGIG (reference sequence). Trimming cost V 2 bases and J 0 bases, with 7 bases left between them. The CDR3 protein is CAWSRQVNTEAFF. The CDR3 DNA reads TGTGCCTGGAGTAGACAGGTGAACACTGAAGCTTTCTTT. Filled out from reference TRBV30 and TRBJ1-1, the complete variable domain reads SQTIHQWPATLVQPVGSPLSLECTVEGTSNPNLYWYRQAAGRGLQLLFYSVGIGQISSEVPQNLSASRPQDRQFILSSKKLLLSDSGFYLCAWSRQVNTEAFFGQGTRLTVV.

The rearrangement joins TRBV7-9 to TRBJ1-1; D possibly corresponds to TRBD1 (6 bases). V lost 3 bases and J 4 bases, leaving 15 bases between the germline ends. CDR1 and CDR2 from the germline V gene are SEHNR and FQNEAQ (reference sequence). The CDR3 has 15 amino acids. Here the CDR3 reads CASSLGQSRGTEAFF. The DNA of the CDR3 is TGTGCCAGCAGCTTGGGACAATCTAGAGGCACTGAAGCTTTCTTT.

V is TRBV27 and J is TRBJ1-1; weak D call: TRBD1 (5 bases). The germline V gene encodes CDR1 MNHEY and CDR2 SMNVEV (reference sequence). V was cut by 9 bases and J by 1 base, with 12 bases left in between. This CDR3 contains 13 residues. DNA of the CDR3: TGTGCCAGAGGGGACGGACGGAACACTGAAGCTTTCTTT. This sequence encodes CARGDGRNTEAFF.

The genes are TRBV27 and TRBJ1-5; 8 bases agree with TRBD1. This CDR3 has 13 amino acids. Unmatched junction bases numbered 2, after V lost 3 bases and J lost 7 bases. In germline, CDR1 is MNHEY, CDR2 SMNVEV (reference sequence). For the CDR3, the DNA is TGTGCCAGCAGTTTGGCAGGGGGCCAGCCCCAGCATTTT. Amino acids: CASSLAGGQPQHF.

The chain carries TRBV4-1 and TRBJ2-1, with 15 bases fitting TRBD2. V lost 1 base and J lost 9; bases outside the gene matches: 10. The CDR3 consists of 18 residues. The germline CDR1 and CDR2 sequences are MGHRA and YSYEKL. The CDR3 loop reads CASSQVRGLAGGHGEQFF. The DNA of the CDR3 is TGCGCCAGCAGCCAAGTAAGAGGACTAGCGGGGGGGCATGGTGAGCAGTTCTTC.

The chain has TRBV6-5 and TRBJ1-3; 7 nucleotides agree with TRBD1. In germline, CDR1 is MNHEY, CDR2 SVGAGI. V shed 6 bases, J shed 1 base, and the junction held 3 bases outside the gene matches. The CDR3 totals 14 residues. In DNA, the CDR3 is TGTGCCAGCAGCACGACAGGGTCTGGAAACACCATATATTTT. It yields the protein CASSTTGSGNTIYF.

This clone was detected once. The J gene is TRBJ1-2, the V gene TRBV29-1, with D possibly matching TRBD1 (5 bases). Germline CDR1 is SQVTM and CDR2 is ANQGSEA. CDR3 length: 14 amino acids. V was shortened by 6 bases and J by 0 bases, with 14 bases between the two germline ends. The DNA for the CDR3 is TGCAGCGTCCGAGCTTTGGACACTAACTATGGCTACACCTTC. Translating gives CSVRALDTNYGYTF.

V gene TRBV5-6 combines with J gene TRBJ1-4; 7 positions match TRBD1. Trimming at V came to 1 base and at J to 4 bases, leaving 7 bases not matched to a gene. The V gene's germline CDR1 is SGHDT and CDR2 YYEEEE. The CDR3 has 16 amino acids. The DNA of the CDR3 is TGTGCCAGCAGCTTGCAAGCGGCAGGGGGTAATGAAAAACTGTTTTTT. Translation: CASSLQAAGGNEKLFF.

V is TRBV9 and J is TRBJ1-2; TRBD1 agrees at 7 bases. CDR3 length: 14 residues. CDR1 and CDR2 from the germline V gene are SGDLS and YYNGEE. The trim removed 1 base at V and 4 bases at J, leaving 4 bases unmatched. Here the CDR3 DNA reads TGTGCCAGCAGCGTACAGGGACAGAGCTATGGCTACACCTTC. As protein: CASSVQGQSYGYTF.

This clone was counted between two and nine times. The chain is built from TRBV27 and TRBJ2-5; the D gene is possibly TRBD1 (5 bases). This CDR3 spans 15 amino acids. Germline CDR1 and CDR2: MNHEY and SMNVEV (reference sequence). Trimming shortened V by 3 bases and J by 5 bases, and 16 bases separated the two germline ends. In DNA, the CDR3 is TGTGCCAGCAGTTTCGAGTTGGGGCGAGAGGAGACCCAGTACTTC. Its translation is CASSFELGREETQYF.

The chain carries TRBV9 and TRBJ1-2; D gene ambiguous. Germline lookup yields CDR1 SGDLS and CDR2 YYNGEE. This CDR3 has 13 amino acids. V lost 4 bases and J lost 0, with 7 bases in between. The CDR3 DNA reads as TGTGCCAGCAGCAATCGAGCTAACTATGGCTACACCTTC. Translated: CASSNRANYGYTF.

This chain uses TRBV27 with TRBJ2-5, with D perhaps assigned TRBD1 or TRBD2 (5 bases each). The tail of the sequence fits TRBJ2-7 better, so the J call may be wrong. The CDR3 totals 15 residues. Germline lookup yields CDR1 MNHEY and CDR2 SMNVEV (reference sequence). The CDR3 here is CASSNRDPGSYEQYF. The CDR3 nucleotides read TGTGCCAGCAGTAACCGGGACCCGGGGTCCTACGAGCAGTACTTC.

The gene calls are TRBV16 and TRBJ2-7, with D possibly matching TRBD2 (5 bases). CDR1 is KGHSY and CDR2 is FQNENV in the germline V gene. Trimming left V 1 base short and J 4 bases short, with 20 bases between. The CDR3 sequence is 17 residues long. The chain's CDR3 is CASSQWERAKSPYEQYF. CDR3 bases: TGTGCCAGCAGCCAATGGGAGAGGGCAAAGAGCCCTTACGAGCAGTACTTC.

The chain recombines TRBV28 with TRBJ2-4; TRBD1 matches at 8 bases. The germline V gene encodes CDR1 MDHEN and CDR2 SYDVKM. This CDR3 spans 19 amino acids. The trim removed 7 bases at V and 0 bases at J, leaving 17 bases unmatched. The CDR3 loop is CASTQTRTGKALAKNIQYF. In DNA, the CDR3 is TGTGCCAGCACCCAGACCAGGACAGGGAAAGCCCTAGCCAAAAACATTCAGTACTTC.

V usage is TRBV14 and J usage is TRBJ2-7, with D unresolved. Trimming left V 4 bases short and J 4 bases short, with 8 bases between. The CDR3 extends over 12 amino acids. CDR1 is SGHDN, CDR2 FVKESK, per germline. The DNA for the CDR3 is TGTGCCAGCAGCCTGCTGGGTTACGAGCAGTACTTC. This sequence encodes CASSLLGYEQYF.

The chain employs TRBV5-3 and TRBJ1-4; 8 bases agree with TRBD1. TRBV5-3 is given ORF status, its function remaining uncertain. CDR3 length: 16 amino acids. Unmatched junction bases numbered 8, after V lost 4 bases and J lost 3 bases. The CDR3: CARSLLQGAPNEKLFF. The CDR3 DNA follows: TGTGCCAGAAGCCTACTTCAGGGGGCGCCTAATGAAAAACTGTTTTTT.

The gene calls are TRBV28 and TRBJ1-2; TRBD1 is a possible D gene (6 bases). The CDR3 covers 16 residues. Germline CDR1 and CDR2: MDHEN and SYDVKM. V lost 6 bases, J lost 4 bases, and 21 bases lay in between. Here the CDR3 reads CASRARNREIFYGYTF. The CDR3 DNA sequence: TGTGCCAGCAGGGCAAGGAACAGGGAGATCTTCTATGGCTACACCTTC.

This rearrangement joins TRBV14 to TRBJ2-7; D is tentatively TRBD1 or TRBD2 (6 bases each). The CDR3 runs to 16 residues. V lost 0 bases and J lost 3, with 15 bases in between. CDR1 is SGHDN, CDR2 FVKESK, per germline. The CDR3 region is CASSQDGGGLVYEQYF. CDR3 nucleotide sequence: TGTGCCAGCAGCCAAGATGGAGGGGGACTCGTCTACGAGCAGTACTTC.